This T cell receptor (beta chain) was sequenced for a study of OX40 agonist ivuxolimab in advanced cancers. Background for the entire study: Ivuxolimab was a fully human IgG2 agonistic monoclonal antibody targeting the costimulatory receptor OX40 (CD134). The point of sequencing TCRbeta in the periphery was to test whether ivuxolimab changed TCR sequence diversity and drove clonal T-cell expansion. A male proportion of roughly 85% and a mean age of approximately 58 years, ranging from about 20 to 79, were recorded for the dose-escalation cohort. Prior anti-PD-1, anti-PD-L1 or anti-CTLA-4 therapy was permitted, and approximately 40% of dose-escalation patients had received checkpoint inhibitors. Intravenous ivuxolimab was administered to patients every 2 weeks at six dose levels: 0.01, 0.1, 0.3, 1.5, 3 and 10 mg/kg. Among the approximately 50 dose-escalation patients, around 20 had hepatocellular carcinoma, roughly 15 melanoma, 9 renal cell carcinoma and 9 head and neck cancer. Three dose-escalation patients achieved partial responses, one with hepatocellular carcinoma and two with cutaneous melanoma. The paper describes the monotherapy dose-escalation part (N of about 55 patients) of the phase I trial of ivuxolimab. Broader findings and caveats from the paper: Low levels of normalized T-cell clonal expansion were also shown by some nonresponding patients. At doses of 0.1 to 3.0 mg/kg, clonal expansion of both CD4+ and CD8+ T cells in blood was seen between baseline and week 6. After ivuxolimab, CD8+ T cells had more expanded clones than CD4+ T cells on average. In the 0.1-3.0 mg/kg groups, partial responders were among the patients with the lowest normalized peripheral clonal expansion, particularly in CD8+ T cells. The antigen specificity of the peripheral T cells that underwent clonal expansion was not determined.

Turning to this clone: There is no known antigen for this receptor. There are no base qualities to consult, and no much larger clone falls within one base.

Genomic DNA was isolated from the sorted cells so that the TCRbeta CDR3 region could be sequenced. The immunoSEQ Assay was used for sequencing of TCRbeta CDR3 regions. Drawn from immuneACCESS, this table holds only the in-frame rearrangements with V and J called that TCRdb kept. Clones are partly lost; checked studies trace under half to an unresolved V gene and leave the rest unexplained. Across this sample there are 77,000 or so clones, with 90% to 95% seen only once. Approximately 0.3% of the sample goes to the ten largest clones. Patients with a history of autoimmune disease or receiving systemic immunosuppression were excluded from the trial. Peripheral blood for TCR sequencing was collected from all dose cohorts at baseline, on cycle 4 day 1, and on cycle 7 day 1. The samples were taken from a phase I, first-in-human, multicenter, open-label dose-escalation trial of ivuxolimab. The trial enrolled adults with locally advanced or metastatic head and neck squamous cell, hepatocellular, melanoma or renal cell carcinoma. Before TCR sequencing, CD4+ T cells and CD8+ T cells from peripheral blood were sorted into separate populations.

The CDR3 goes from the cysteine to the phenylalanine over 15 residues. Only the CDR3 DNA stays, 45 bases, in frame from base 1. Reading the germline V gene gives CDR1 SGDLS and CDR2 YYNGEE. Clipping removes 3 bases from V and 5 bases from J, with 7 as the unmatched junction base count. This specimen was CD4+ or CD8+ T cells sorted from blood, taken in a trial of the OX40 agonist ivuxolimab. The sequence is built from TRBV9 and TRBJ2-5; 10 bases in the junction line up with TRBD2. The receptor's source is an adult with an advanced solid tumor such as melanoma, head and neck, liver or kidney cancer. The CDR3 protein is CASSAPGLATETQYF. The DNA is TGTGCCAGCAGCGCCCCGGGACTAGCGACCGAGACCCAGTACTTC.